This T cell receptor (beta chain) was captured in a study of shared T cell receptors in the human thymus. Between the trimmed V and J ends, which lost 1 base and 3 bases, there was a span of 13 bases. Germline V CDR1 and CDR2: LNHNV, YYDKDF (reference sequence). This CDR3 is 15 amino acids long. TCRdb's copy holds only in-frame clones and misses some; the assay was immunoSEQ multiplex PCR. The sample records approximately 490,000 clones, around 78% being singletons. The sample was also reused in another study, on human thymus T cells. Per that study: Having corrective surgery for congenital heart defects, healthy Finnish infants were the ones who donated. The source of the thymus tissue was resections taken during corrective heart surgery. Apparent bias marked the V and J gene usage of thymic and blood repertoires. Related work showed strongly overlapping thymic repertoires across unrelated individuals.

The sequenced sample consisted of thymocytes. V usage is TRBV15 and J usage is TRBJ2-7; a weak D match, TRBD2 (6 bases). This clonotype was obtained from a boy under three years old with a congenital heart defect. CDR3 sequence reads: CATSRAIADYYEQYF. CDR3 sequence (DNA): TGTGCCACCAGCAGAGCTATAGCGGATTACTACGAGCAGTACTTC.